These 23 T cell receptor beta chains came from one sample sequenced in a study of identical twins. TCRdb itself ran the 5' RACE reads through MiXCR, one entry per CDR3 protein. Among roughly 190,000 distinct CDR3 sequences listed, about a sixth were seen once. The same data also contributed to another study, on T cells expressing NK-cell markers.

Sequencing was carried out using CD8+ T cells sorted from blood. These receptors all come from a woman in her late teens or twenties in good health.

The chain combines TRBV7-9 with TRBJ1-4; weak D call: TRBD1 (6 bases). Trimming cost V 5 bases and J 5 bases, with 21 bases left between them. Germline V gene lookup returns CDR1 SEHNR and CDR2 FQNEAQ (reference sequence). The CDR3 covers 17 residues. This CDR3 reads CASSLVLTGHLNEKLFF. Written as DNA, the CDR3 is TGTGCCAGCAGCCTAGTGCTCACAGGGCATTTGAATGAAAAACTGTTTTTT.

The rearrangement links TRBV27 to TRBJ1-1; D call uncertain. This CDR3 is built from 15 residues. Trimming left V 4 bases short and J 0 bases short, with 12 bases between. From germline, CDR1 is MNHEY and CDR2 SMNVEV (reference sequence). The CDR3 here is CASSSASYMNTEAFF. The CDR3 DNA reads TGTGCCAGCAGTTCGGCCAGTTACATGAACACTGAAGCTTTCTTT.

The genes are TRBV2 and TRBJ2-7; TRBD1 agrees at 7 bases. This CDR3 is built from 12 residues. V gave up 8 bases and J gave up 3 bases; unmatched junction bases: 4. Germline CDR1 is SNHLY and CDR2 is FYNNEI. CDR3 nucleotide sequence: TGTGCCAGCCGGGACAGACTCTACGAGCAGTACTTC. Amino acids: CASRDRLYEQYF.

This clonotype has more than one count but fewer than ten. The chain is built from TRBV9 and TRBJ2-3; possibly TRBD2 for D (6 bases). Trimming took 3 bases from V and 4 from J, leaving 18 bases between them. This CDR3 region has 16 residues. CDR1 is SGDLS and CDR2 is YYNGEE in the germline V gene. Here the CDR3 DNA reads TGTGCCAGCAGCGAAAGACCCGGAGGGATAGCAGATACGCAGTATTTT. As protein: CASSERPGGIADTQYF.

This chain uses TRBV29-1 with TRBJ1-2; TRBD1 might be the D (6 bases). Trimming removed 7 bases from V and 6 bases from J, with 12 bases in between. The CDR3 has 11 amino acids. Germline values: CDR1 SQVTM, CDR2 ANQGSEA. The DNA for the CDR3 is TGCAGCGCAGGGACACGAAATGGCTACACCTTC. Protein product: CSAGTRNGYTF. Filled out from reference TRBV29-1 and TRBJ1-2, the complete variable domain reads SAVISQKPSRDICQRGTSLTIQCQVDSQVTMMFWYRQQPGQSLTLIATANQGSEATYESGFVIDKFPISRPNLTFSTLTVSNMSPEDSSIYLCSAGTRNGYTFGSGTRLTVV.

The count of this clonotype is one. The chain combines TRBV18 with TRBJ2-7; 7 bases are a match to TRBD1. After removal of 2 bases from V and 6 bases from J, the junction contained 10 bases not matched to a gene. Germline values: CDR1 KGHSH, CDR2 LQKENI. This CDR3 comprises 15 residues. The CDR3 region is CASSPSDRARAEQYF. CDR3 DNA: TGTGCCAGCTCACCATCCGACAGGGCGCGGGCCGAGCAGTACTTC.

This clonotype was counted between two and nine times. The V call is TRBV29-1, the J call TRBJ2-1; D tentatively reads TRBD1 or TRBD2 (5 bases each). The germline V gene has CDR1 SQVTM and CDR2 ANQGSEA. The CDR3 extends over 14 amino acids. Trimming cost V 6 bases and J 5 bases, with 17 bases left between them. The CDR3 loop reads CSVDESGRNNEQFF. The CDR3, as DNA: TGCAGCGTCGACGAATCGGGACGCAACAATGAGCAGTTCTTC.

V usage is TRBV5-1 and J usage is TRBJ2-1, with 8 bases that match TRBD2. Germline assignment: CDR1 SGHRS and CDR2 YFSETQ. The CDR3 is 14 amino acids. The trim removed 2 bases at V and 8 bases at J, leaving 6 bases unmatched. The CDR3 region is CASSLGGLVDEQFF. The CDR3 DNA sequence: TGCGCCAGCAGCTTAGGGGGACTAGTCGATGAGCAGTTCTTC.

V gene TRBV27 combines with J gene TRBJ2-1; D assignment may be TRBD1 or TRBD2 (6 bases each). The CDR3 has 14 amino acids. V lost 5 bases and J lost 2, with 10 bases in between. Per the germline V gene, CDR1 is MNHEY and CDR2 is SMNVEV (reference sequence). CDR3 in amino acids: CASSGGGPYNEQFF. In DNA form, the CDR3 reads TGTGCCAGCAGTGGAGGGGGTCCCTACAATGAGCAGTTCTTC.

J is TRBJ2-1 and V is TRBV4-3; weak D call: TRBD2 (6 bases). The CDR3 runs 13 residues. Germline V CDR1 and CDR2: LGHNA, YSLEER. Between the trimmed V and J ends, which lost 2 bases and 8 bases, there was a span of 10 bases. Here the CDR3 DNA reads TGCGCCAGCAGCCAATCGGAGGGCCATGAGCAGTTCTTC. This sequence encodes CASSQSEGHEQFF.

This rearrangement joins TRBV7-9 to TRBJ2-1; 7 bases match TRBD1. V shed 1 base, J shed 3 bases, and the junction held 6 bases outside the gene matches. Germline CDR1 reads SEHNR; CDR2 reads FQNEAQ (reference sequence). The CDR3 is 16 amino acids. The DNA for the CDR3 is TGTGCCAGCAGCTTAGGCCCAGGGGGTAGCTACAATGAGCAGTTCTTC. Translating it yields CASSLGPGGSYNEQFF.

This clonotype was counted only a few times. V is TRBV5-5 and J is TRBJ2-3; D remains ambiguous. The CDR3 is made up of 13 amino acids. Trimming cost V 0 bases and J 4 bases, with 6 bases left between them. CDR1 SGHKS and CDR2 YYEKEE come from the germline V gene (reference sequence). DNA of the CDR3: TGTGCCAGCAGCTTGGTTAGCTCAGATACGCAGTATTTT. Translation: CASSLVSSDTQYF. The full variable domain, its missing parts supplied by reference TRBV5-5 and TRBJ2-3, is DAGVTQSPTHLIKTRGQQVTLRCSPISGHKSVSWYQQVLGQGPQFIFQYYEKEERGRGNFPDRFSARQFPNYSSELNVNALLLGDSALYLCASSLVSSDTQYFGPGTRLTVL.

The V gene is TRBV12-3 or TRBV12-4, the J gene TRBJ2-5; 11 bases agree with TRBD2. The V segment lost 5 bases and the J segment 0 bases; nucleotides outside the gene matches: 5. This CDR3 region has 16 residues. CDR3 residues: CASSPLAGGYQETQYF. The DNA for the CDR3 is TGTGCCAGCAGTCCATTAGCGGGGGGGTACCAAGAGACCCAGTACTTC.

V and J are TRBV6-4 and TRBJ2-1, with D perhaps TRBD2 (5 bases). The V gene's germline CDR1 is MRHNA and CDR2 SNTAGT. The CDR3 loop spans 15 amino acids. Trimming shortened V by 3 bases and J by 2 bases, and 11 bases separated the two germline ends. The CDR3 sequence: CASSESETTYNEQFF. The CDR3 nucleotides are TGTGCCAGCAGTGAAAGCGAGACTACCTACAATGAGCAGTTCTTC.

This chain links TRBV12-3 or TRBV12-4 with TRBJ2-2; 9 nucleotides align to TRBD1. The CDR3 is 17 amino acids. V shed 6 bases and J 4 bases; nucleotides not matched to a gene: 12. CDR3 nucleotides: TGTGCCAGCAGCCCGTCCTTCGGGACAGGGTCCACCGGGGAGCTGTTTTTT. Residues: CASSPSFGTGSTGELFF.

The CDR3, as DNA: TGTGCCAGCAGGGCAGTTAACGAGCAGTACTTC. Its protein is CASRAVNEQYF. V and J are TRBV6-6 and TRBJ2-7; no clear D gene. V gave up 6 bases and J gave up 5 bases, with 8 bases separating them. The CDR3 spans 11 residues. In germline, CDR1 is MNHNY, CDR2 SVGAGI (reference sequence).

The chain links TRBV11-2 to TRBJ2-4; D remains unclear. This CDR3 is built from 11 residues. Germline CDR1 is SGHAT and CDR2 is FQNNGV. V lost 6 bases to trimming and J lost 11 bases, with 11 bases between them. CDR3 residues: CASSLSNVQYF. CDR3 nucleotide sequence: TGTGCCAGCAGTTTATCCAACGTTCAGTACTTC. The full variable domain, its missing parts supplied by reference TRBV11-2 and TRBJ2-4, is EAGVAQSPRYKIIEKRQSVAFWCNPISGHATLYWYQQILGQGPKLLIQFQNNGVVDDSQLPKDRFSAERLKGVDSTLKIQPAKLEDSAVYLCASSLSNVQYFGAGTRLSVL.

This clonotype was found a few times. The gene calls are TRBV10-3 and TRBJ2-1, with TRBD2 identical over 12 bases. Per the germline V gene, CDR1 is ENHRY and CDR2 is SYGVKD. With 5 bases clipped from V and 7 bases from J, the junction kept 3 bases outside the gene matches. The CDR3 totals 14 residues. CDR3 amino acids: CAISLAGGQNEQFF. The CDR3 DNA follows: TGTGCCATCAGTCTAGCGGGGGGGCAGAATGAGCAGTTCTTC.

In this sample, this clonotype turned up a few times. The V and J genes are TRBV20-1 and TRBJ2-3; D gene unclear. CDR1 and CDR2 from the germline V gene are DFQATT and SNEGSKA (reference sequence). CDR3 length: 16 residues. Trimming took 5 bases from V and 0 from J, leaving 18 bases between them. The CDR3 spells CSAPPDGELSTDTQYF. The DNA for the CDR3 is TGCAGTGCTCCCCCGGACGGCGAGTTAAGCACAGATACGCAGTATTTT.

This clonotype has more than one count but fewer than ten. This chain uses TRBV9 with TRBJ2-2; D perhaps matches TRBD1 (6 bases). The V end was cut by 2 bases, the J end by 0 bases, with 8 bases between. CDR3 length: 15 residues. Germline-derived CDR1 and CDR2 are SGDLS and YYNGEE. As DNA, the CDR3 is TGTGCCAGCAGCGTTGAGGGGGCGAACACCGGGGAGCTGTTTTTT. This encodes CASSVEGANTGELFF.

A few counts support this clonotype. The rearrangement joins TRBV7-6 to TRBJ2-2; TRBD1 might be the D (6 bases). Germline CDR1 SGHVS, CDR2 FNYEAQ. This CDR3 contains 15 residues. V was clipped by 5 bases and J by 1 base, with 11 bases between them. The CDR3 DNA sequence: TGTGCCAGCAGCCCGGGACATAAGAACACCGGGGAGCTGTTTTTT. Translated: CASSPGHKNTGELFF.

This chain uses TRBV9 with TRBJ1-1; perhaps TRBD1 as D (5 bases). The CDR3 has 13 amino acids. Germline V CDR1 and CDR2: SGDLS, YYNGEE. Deletions cut 4 bases from V and 4 bases from J, with 11 bases between. This CDR3 is CASSMTDFTEAFF. CDR3 nucleotides: TGTGCCAGCAGCATGACAGATTTCACTGAAGCTTTCTTT.

The CDR3 here is CASSQLASYNEQFF. For the CDR3, the DNA is TGTGCCAGCAGTCAACTAGCCAGCTACAATGAGCAGTTCTTC. The rearrangement uses TRBV12-3 or TRBV12-4 and TRBJ2-1; a possible D gene is TRBD2 (6 bases). Trimming removed 5 bases from V and 3 bases from J, with 11 bases in between. The CDR3 covers 14 residues.